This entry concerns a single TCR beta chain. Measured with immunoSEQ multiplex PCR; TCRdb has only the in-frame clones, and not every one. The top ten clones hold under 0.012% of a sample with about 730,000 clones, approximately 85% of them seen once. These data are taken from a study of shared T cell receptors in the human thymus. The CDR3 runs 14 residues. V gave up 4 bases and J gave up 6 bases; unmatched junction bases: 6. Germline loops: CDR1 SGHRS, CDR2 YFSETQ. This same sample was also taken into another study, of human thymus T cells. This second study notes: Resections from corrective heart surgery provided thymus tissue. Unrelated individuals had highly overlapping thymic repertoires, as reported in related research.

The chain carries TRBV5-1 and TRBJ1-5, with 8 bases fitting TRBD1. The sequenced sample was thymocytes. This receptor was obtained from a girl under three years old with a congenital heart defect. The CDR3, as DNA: TGCGCCAGCAGCCCTGGACAGGGTAGTCAGCCCCAGCATTTT. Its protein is CASSPGQGSQPQHF.